The 13 T cell receptor beta chains below come from one sample, sequenced in a study of T cell repertoires in cytomegalovirus infection. TCRdb ran MiXCR on the reads and lists one entry per CDR3 protein. The table lists some 97,000 distinct CDR3 sequences, more than 20% of them singletons. The sample was CD8+ T cells from PBMCs. All receptors derive from a human donor in good health (CMV status not recorded). Some clones in this sample may be carry-over from other donors' samples.

This sequence joins TRBV2 and TRBJ2-5; unclear D gene. The V gene lost 7 bases and the J gene lost 3 bases, with 15 bases spanning the gap. CDR1 and CDR2 (germline): SNHLY, FYNNEI. CDR3 length: 14 amino acids. CDR3 in amino acids: CASIPRQAKETQYF. Written as DNA, the CDR3 is TGTGCCAGCATCCCGAGACAAGCAAAAGAGACCCAGTACTTC.

The chain joins TRBV4-3 to TRBJ2-3; 9 bases align to TRBD1. The germline V gene encodes CDR1 LGHNA and CDR2 YSLEER. CDR3 length: 18 residues. The trim removed 1 base at V and 2 bases at J, leaving 10 bases unmatched. The CDR3, as DNA: TGCGCCAGCAGCCAAGGAGCCTCCGGGACAGGGTACACAGATACGCAGTATTTT. Translating it yields CASSQGASGTGYTDTQYF.

This clonotype was counted many times. This chain connects TRBV12-2 to TRBJ2-7. TRBV12-2 corresponds to a pseudogene. The CDR3 runs to 11 residues. This chain's CDR3 is CASRPNHEQYF. DNA for the CDR3: TGTGCAAGTCGCCCGAACCATGAGCAGTACTTC.

This clonotype came up a few times. This chain's CDR3 is CASSLETGRRTEAFF. The DNA for the CDR3 is TGCGCCAGCAGCTTAGAAACGGGGCGGAGGACTGAAGCTTTCTTT. The rearrangement links TRBV5-1 to TRBJ1-1; D is perhaps TRBD1 (5 bases). V lost 2 bases and J 5 bases, leaving 16 bases between the germline ends. CDR1 and CDR2 (germline): SGHRS, YFSETQ. CDR3 length: 15 residues.

This sequence joins TRBV28 and TRBJ2-1; no definite D call. The CDR3 is 14 amino acids. CDR1 and CDR2 from the germline V gene are MDHEN and SYDVKM. The V and J ends lost 2 bases and 12 bases respectively, with 17 bases between them. The CDR3: CASSLVPYGSRQFF. The CDR3 bases are TGTGCCAGCAGTTTAGTGCCCTACGGGTCTAGGCAGTTCTTC.

The genes are TRBV27 and TRBJ2-1, with TRBD2 matching over 10 bases. This CDR3 region has 14 residues. CDR1 and CDR2 (germline): MNHEY, SMNVEV (reference sequence). The junction had 2 bases not matched to a gene; V was cut back by 5 bases and J by 4 bases. CDR3 in DNA: TGTGCCAGCAGTCGGACTAGCGGTTACAATGAGCAGTTCTTC. Protein sequence: CASSRTSGYNEQFF.

The rearrangement links TRBV29-1 to TRBJ1-2; D not certain. The CDR3 spans 12 residues. V shed 3 bases and J shed 0 bases, with 5 bases lying between them. From germline, CDR1 is SQVTM and CDR2 ANQGSEA. Written as DNA, the CDR3 is TGCAGCGTTGAGGAGGCTAACTATGGCTACACCTTC. Encoded protein: CSVEEANYGYTF.

This clonotype has a count of ten or more. The V call is TRBV28, the J call TRBJ2-3; D not certain. CDR3 length: 10 amino acids. Trimming cost V 4 bases and J 4 bases, with 0 bases left between them. The germline V gene encodes CDR1 MDHEN and CDR2 SYDVKM. This CDR3 is CASSSDTQYF. The DNA of the CDR3 is TGTGCCAGCAGTTCAGATACGCAGTATTTT.

The chain uses TRBV12-3 or TRBV12-4 and TRBJ2-7; 7 bases match TRBD2. V lost 5 bases and J lost 2; bases outside the gene matches: 6. This CDR3 contains 14 residues. CDR3 sequence reads: CASSRSGATYEQYF. The CDR3 coding sequence is TGTGCCAGCAGTAGGAGCGGGGCAACCTACGAGCAGTACTTC.

The chain couples TRBV7-9 to TRBJ2-7; D is possibly TRBD1 (6 bases). CDR1 is SEHNR, CDR2 FQNEAQ, per germline (reference sequence). Trimming stripped 11 bases from V and 0 bases from J, with 14 bases between. The CDR3 extends over 13 amino acids. CDR3 nucleotides: TGTGCCGGCAAAACAGGGAACTCCTACGAGCAGTACTTC. This encodes CAGKTGNSYEQYF. The full variable domain, in which reference TRBV7-9 and TRBJ2-7 provide the parts outside the CDR3, is DTGVSQNPRHKITKRGQNVTFRCDPISEHNRLYWYRQTLGQGPEFLTYFQNEAQLEKSRLLSDRFSAERPKGSFSTLEIQRTEQGDSAMYLCAGKTGNSYEQYFGPGTRLTVT.

This clonotype was found a few times. The gene calls are TRBV4-3 and TRBJ2-7, with 11 bases matching TRBD2. CDR3 length: 16 residues. J was trimmed by 4 bases and V by 2 bases; bases with no gene match: 7. Germline V gene data show CDR1 as LGHNA and CDR2 as YSLEER. CDR3 nucleotides: TGCGCCAGCAGCCAATTCCTTAGCGGGGGGGAATACGAGCAGTACTTC. As protein: CASSQFLSGGEYEQYF.

This chain uses TRBV7-9 with TRBJ1-5, with D possibly being TRBD1 (6 bases). The V and J ends lost 6 bases and 3 bases respectively, with 21 bases between them. The CDR3 length is 17 residues. The germline V gene has CDR1 SEHNR and CDR2 FQNEAQ (reference sequence). The CDR3, as DNA: TGTGCCAGCAGTCCCGGGGAGGGGACATTGCTCAATCAGCCCCAGCATTTT. Translated: CASSPGEGTLLNQPQHF.

The chain employs TRBV19 and TRBJ2-5; 10 bases fit TRBD1. CDR1 and CDR2 from the germline V gene are LNHDA and SQIVND (reference sequence). V dropped 5 bases and J dropped 5; count of bases not matched to a gene: 8. The CDR3 has 15 amino acids. The chain's CDR3 is CASSGDRGLMETQYF. CDR3 bases: TGTGCCAGTAGTGGCGACAGGGGGCTGATGGAGACCCAGTACTTC.